A selection of T cell receptor beta chains follows, all from one sample in a study of Graves' ophthalmopathy and Graves' hyperthyroidism. TCRdb passed the multiplex PCR reads through MiXCR, listing each CDR3 protein once. The sample carries roughly 500,000 distinct CDR3 sequences, about an eighth recorded once. The sample comprised blood. The receptors stem from a woman under 40 with Graves' ophthalmopathy. Both conserved end residues are part of each CDR3. D genes are given only for firm matches. Not all rows give a size; the values are once, few, many and, for expanded clones, a class.

j_call: TRBJ2-7
d_call: TRBD1
v_call: TRBV25-1
clone_size: many
cdr3_nt: TGTGCCAGCAGTGCGGCAGGGGGTAGTCCCTACGAGCAGTACTTC
cdr3_aa: CASSAAGGSPYEQYF

j_call: TRBJ1-5
d_call: NA
v_call: TRBV6-2/TRBV6-3
clone_size: few
cdr3_nt: TGTGCCAGCAGTTACGGGACACGATATAGCAATCAGCCCCAGCATTTT
cdr3_aa: CASSYGTRYSNQPQHF

j_call: TRBJ1-2
d_call: TRBD1
v_call: TRBV12-3/TRBV12-4
clone_size: many
cdr3_nt: TGTGCCAGCAGCCTGACAGGGGTTAGGAGCTATGGCTACACCTTC
cdr3_aa: CASSLTGVRSYGYTF

j_call: TRBJ2-7
d_call: TRBD1
v_call: TRBV20-1
clone_size: many
cdr3_nt: TGCAGTGCCGACAGGGACTCCTACGAGCAGTACTTC
cdr3_aa: CSADRDSYEQYF

j_call: TRBJ2-5
d_call: NA
v_call: TRBV14
clone_size: NA
cdr3_nt: TGTGCCAGCAGGAGAAAGGACACAGAGACCCAGTACTTC
cdr3_aa: CASRRKDTETQYF

j_call: TRBJ1-1
d_call: NA
v_call: TRBV7-6
clone_size: many
cdr3_nt: TGTGCCACCCGACCGGGGGAGGTCATGAACACTGAAGCTTTCTTT
cdr3_aa: CATRPGEVMNTEAFF

j_call: TRBJ1-2
d_call: TRBD1
v_call: TRBV20-1
clone_size: many
cdr3_nt: TGCAGTGCTAGAGATCCCTTAGGACAGGGTGAACACTATGGCTACACCTTC
cdr3_aa: CSARDPLGQGEHYGYTF

j_call: TRBJ2-7
d_call: TRBD2
v_call: TRBV11-2
clone_size: NA
cdr3_nt: TGTGCCAGCAGCCCTAGCCGAGGGGCGGGAGTGAACTTC
cdr3_aa: CASSPSRGAGVNF

j_call: TRBJ2-7
d_call: NA
v_call: TRBV6-1
clone_size: many
cdr3_nt: TGTGCCAGCAGTCGGGACTTACAGAACTACGAGCAGTACTTC
cdr3_aa: CASSRDLQNYEQYF

j_call: TRBJ2-7
d_call: TRBD2
v_call: TRBV7-8
clone_size: many
cdr3_nt: TGTGCCAGCAGCCCCGTCGCGGGAGAGGACGAGCAGTACTTC
cdr3_aa: CASSPVAGEDEQYF

j_call: TRBJ2-7
d_call: NA
v_call: TRBV6-2/TRBV6-3
clone_size: NA
cdr3_nt: TGTGCCAGCAGTTACTCGCTACGCCCGTACGATCAGTACTTC
cdr3_aa: CASSYSLRPYDQYF

j_call: TRBJ2-2
d_call: NA
v_call: TRBV12-3/TRBV12-4
clone_size: NA
cdr3_nt: TGTGCCAGCGGCCATTGGGGGGGGCAAGGGGAGCTGCTTTTT
cdr3_aa: CASGHWGGQGELLF

j_call: TRBJ2-7
d_call: NA
v_call: TRBV30
clone_size: few
cdr3_nt: TGTGCCTGGGGAGCTTACCTGCGGGGCCGGGGGAAGGAGCTTTACGAGCAGTACTTC
cdr3_aa: CAWGAYLRGRGKELYEQYF

j_call: TRBJ1-5
d_call: NA
v_call: TRBV7-8
clone_size: few
cdr3_nt: TGTGCCAGCAGCTTAGACTTGGATTATTATAGCAATCAGCCCCAGCATTTT
cdr3_aa: CASSLDLDYYSNQPQHF

j_call: TRBJ1-5
d_call: NA
v_call: TRBV6-1
clone_size: NA
cdr3_nt: TGTGCCAGCAGTGAAGCCGAAGGTTCGGGCGACCAGCCCCAGCATTTT
cdr3_aa: CASSEAEGSGDQPQHF

j_call: TRBJ1-1
d_call: NA
v_call: TRBV15
clone_size: many
cdr3_nt: TGTGCCACCAGCAGAGATTCCTACACTGAAGCTTTCTTT
cdr3_aa: CATSRDSYTEAFF

j_call: TRBJ1-2
d_call: NA
v_call: TRBV15
clone_size: many
cdr3_nt: TGTGCCACCAGCAGAGATTTTAGTTTCTATGGCTACACCTTC
cdr3_aa: CATSRDFSFYGYTF

j_call: TRBJ2-7
d_call: NA
v_call: TRBV19
clone_size: many
cdr3_nt: TGTGCCAGTAGTATTTCTGGCAGCCACTACGAGCAGTACTTC
cdr3_aa: CASSISGSHYEQYF

j_call: TRBJ2-7
d_call: NA
v_call: TRBV27
clone_size: many
cdr3_nt: TGTGCCATCCCCTACGAGCAGTACTTC
cdr3_aa: CAIPYEQYF

j_call: TRBJ2-4
d_call: TRBD1
v_call: TRBV7-2
clone_size: NA
cdr3_nt: TGTGCCAGCAGCTCCGGACAGGGGCCCCTTAAGTACTTC
cdr3_aa: CASSSGQGPLKYF

j_call: TRBJ2-7
d_call: NA
v_call: TRBV5-1
clone_size: many
cdr3_nt: TGCGCCAGCAGCTTGGGGGGGGAAGGCTACGAGCAGTACTTC
cdr3_aa: CASSLGGEGYEQYF

j_call: TRBJ2-7
d_call: TRBD2
v_call: TRBV15
clone_size: many
cdr3_nt: TGTGCCACCAGCAGAGCGCGAAGGACTAGCGGGAGGCAATACGAGCAGTACTTC
cdr3_aa: CATSRARRTSGRQYEQYF

j_call: TRBJ1-5
d_call: TRBD1
v_call: TRBV7-2
clone_size: many
cdr3_nt: TGTGCCAGCAGCTTAACAGGGGAGGGTCAGCCCCAGCATTTT
cdr3_aa: CASSLTGEGQPQHF